This is a list of T cell receptor beta chains from one sample in a study of cytomegalovirus exposure and HLA in healthy donors. Clones were sequenced by immunoSEQ multiplex PCR, and TCRdb holds only the in-frame ones, with some missing. The sample comprises about 190,000 clones, 79% of which are singletons, and 1.6% rests with the top ten. Source material: PBMCs. Every receptor here comes from a woman aged 50 to 65 in good health and CMV-seronegative. CDR3s include the opening cysteine and the closing phenylalanine or tryptophan. Fields, in order: D gene, clone size, J gene, V gene, CDR3 protein, CDR3 DNA. A D gene is named only where the DNA matches it firmly. Expanded clones get a size class; other rows say once, few or many, or leave the size out.

>NA|NA|TRBJ1-5|TRBV28
CASSQSGKGSNQPQHF
TGTGCCAGCAGCCAATCAGGGAAGGGTAGCAATCAGCCCCAGCATTTT
>NA|NA|TRBJ1-2|TRBV7-2
CASTAGPRTWLGYTF
TGTGCCAGCACCGCCGGGCCCCGGACATGGCTTGGCTACACCTTC
>NA|NA|TRBJ1-2|TRBV27
CASSRPSFAPNRLSYGYTF
TGTGCCAGCAGCCGTCCCTCGTTTGCACCGAACAGGTTGTCCTATGGCTACACCTTC
>TRBD1|NA|TRBJ1-1|TRBV7-7
CASSLEGTGKAFF
TGTGCTAGCAGCTTAGAGGGGACAGGAAAAGCTTTCTTT
>TRBD1|once|TRBJ2-7|TRBV19
CASSRTGGGNSYEQYF
TGTGCCAGTAGTAGGACAGGGGGCGGAAATTCCTACGAGCAGTACTTC
>NA|NA|TRBJ1-5|TRBV7-2
CASSPRTGNQPQHF
TGTGCCAGCAGCCCCCGTACGGGGAATCAGCCCCAGCATTTT
>NA|NA|TRBJ1-1|TRBV18
CASSPIGPGVVDTEAFF
TGTGCCAGCTCACCAATTGGTCCAGGGGTCGTGGACACTGAAGCTTTCTTT
>NA|NA|TRBJ1-1|TRBV5-3
CARSSRQEAFF
TGTGCCAGAAGCTCCCGACAGGAAGCTTTCTTT
>TRBD2|NA|TRBJ2-5|TRBV19
CASSRGLAGVQETQYF
TGTGCCAGTAGTAGGGGACTAGCGGGGGTACAAGAGACCCAGTACTTC
>TRBD2|NA|TRBJ2-1|TRBV7-8
CASSHSGRFYNEQFF
TGTGCCAGCAGCCATAGCGGGAGATTCTACAATGAGCAGTTCTTC
>NA|NA|TRBJ1-6|TRBV27
CASSFPGTYSPLHF
TGTGCCAGCAGTTTTCCCGGGACATATTCACCCCTCCACTTT
>NA|few|TRBJ2-3|TRBV5-4
CASGPRTDTQYF
TGTGCCAGCGGCCCACGCACAGATACGCAGTATTTT
>TRBD1|NA|TRBJ1-5|TRBV4-1
CASSQTPDRGEGGNQPQHF
TGCGCCAGCAGCCAGACCCCAGACAGGGGCGAAGGGGGCAATCAGCCCCAGCATTTT
>TRBD1|few|TRBJ1-6|TRBV4-3
CASSQLTGSSYNSPLHF
TGCGCCAGCAGCCAATTGACAGGGAGCTCCTATAATTCACCCCTCCACTTT
>NA|NA|TRBJ2-7|TRBV5-1
CASSLAGSYEQYF
TGCGCCAGCAGCTTAGCGGGCTCCTACGAGCAGTACTTC
>TRBD1|NA|TRBJ2-5|TRBV7-2
CASSLDRGETQYF
TGTGCCAGCAGCTTAGACAGGGGGGAGACCCAGTACTTC
>TRBD2|once|TRBJ2-3|TRBV7-3
CASSPSGGSTDTQYF
TGTGCCAGCAGTCCAAGCGGGGGAAGCACAGATACGCAGTATTTT
>TRBD2|NA|TRBJ2-7|TRBV7-9
CASSLGVGGPREQYF
TGTGCCAGCAGCTTAGGGGTGGGAGGGCCGCGCGAGCAGTACTTC